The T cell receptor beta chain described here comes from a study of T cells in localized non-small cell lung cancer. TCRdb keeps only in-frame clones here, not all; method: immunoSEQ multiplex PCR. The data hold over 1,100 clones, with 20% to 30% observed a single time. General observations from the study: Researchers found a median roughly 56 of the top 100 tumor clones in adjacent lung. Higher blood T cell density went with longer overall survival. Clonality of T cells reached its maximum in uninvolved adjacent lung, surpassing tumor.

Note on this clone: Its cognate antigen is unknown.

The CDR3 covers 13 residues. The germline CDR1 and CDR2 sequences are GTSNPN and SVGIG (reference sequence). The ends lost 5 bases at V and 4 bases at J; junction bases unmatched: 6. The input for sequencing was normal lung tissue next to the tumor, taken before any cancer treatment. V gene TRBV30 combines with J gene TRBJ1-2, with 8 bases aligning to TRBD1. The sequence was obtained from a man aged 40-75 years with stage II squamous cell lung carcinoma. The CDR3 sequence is CAWFTGGAYGYTF. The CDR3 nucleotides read TGTGCCTGGTTCACAGGGGGAGCCTATGGCTACACCTTC.